The 19 T cell receptor beta chains listed next were all sequenced from one sample in a study of CD8 T cells in ankylosing spondylitis. One entry per CDR3 protein, called by TCRdb with MiXCR from the 5' RACE reads. The sample has about 96,000 distinct CDR3 sequences; around 26% are singletons. The sequenced sample was blood, either unsorted or a sorted T cell fraction (not recorded which). The receptors derive from a male donor with ankylosing spondylitis or in good health (not recorded which).

The chain has TRBV5-1 and TRBJ2-3; TRBD2 aligns across 9 bases. Germline assignment: CDR1 SGHRS and CDR2 YFSETQ. CDR3 length equals 16 residues. V was clipped by 5 bases and J by 2 bases; unmatched bases: 9. The CDR3 bases are TGCGCCAGCAGGTCCGGGACTAGCCCACCCACAGATACGCAGTATTTT. Its translation: CASRSGTSPPTDTQYF.

This chain links TRBV7-2 with TRBJ2-1; D gene uncertain. The germline V gene has CDR1 SGHTA and CDR2 FQGNSA. Trimming stripped 7 bases from V and 4 bases from J, with 5 bases between. The CDR3 length is 11 residues. This chain's CDR3 is CASNDYNEQFF. The CDR3, as DNA: TGTGCCAGCAACGATTACAATGAGCAGTTCTTC.

This clonotype appeared many times. The J gene is TRBJ2-3, the V gene TRBV7-2; a weak D match, TRBD1 (5 bases). Trimming took 5 bases from V and 1 from J, leaving 19 bases between them. The germline CDR1 and CDR2 sequences are SGHTA and FQGNSA. The CDR3 consists of 17 residues. The CDR3 is CASSHLWQGVGTDTQYF. Here the CDR3 DNA reads TGTGCCAGCAGCCACCTGTGGCAGGGCGTGGGCACAGATACGCAGTATTTT.

Only a few counts were recorded for this clonotype. The chain joins TRBV20-1 to TRBJ2-2; D might be TRBD1 (6 bases). Trimming stripped 3 bases from V and 6 bases from J, with 17 bases between. The CDR3 consists of 15 residues. Germline V gene lookup returns CDR1 DFQATT and CDR2 SNEGSKA (reference sequence). The CDR3 is CSASYNRAVPGELFF. The DNA for the CDR3 is TGCAGTGCTAGTTACAACAGGGCCGTCCCCGGGGAGCTGTTTTTT.

The genes are TRBV20-1 and TRBJ1-1, with a tentative D call TRBD1 (5 bases). The CDR3 is 17 residues long. The V end was cut by 3 bases, the J end by 1 base, with 21 bases between. The germline CDR1 and CDR2 sequences are DFQATT and SNEGSKA (reference sequence). In DNA, the CDR3 is TGCAGTGCTAGTTTTCCCCTAACCAGAGGGGCGAACACTGAAGCTTTCTTT. Protein product: CSASFPLTRGANTEAFF.

This clonotype has more than one count but fewer than ten. The J gene is TRBJ2-2, the V gene TRBV6-1; the D is unclear. Trimming cost V 1 base and J 3 bases, with 9 bases left between them. The CDR3 loop spans 15 amino acids. Germline CDR1 reads MNHNS; CDR2 reads SASEGT. The CDR3 spells CASSEVNWDTGELFF. The DNA of the CDR3 is TGTGCCAGCAGTGAAGTTAACTGGGACACCGGGGAGCTGTTTTTT.

This clonotype was detected only a few times. The V gene is TRBV7-9, the J gene TRBJ2-7; TRBD2 is a possible D gene (6 bases). Between the trimmed V and J ends, which lost 3 bases and 4 bases, there was a span of 19 bases. CDR3 size: 16 residues. Germline V gene sequence: CDR1 SEHNR, CDR2 FQNEAQ (reference sequence). CDR3 region: CASSFQWPGDGYEQYF. CDR3 bases: TGTGCCAGCAGCTTCCAATGGCCGGGGGACGGGTACGAGCAGTACTTC. Looking up the rest from reference TRBV7-9 and TRBJ2-7 gives the full variable domain: DTGVSQNPRHKITKRGQNVTFRCDPISEHNRLYWYRQTLGQGPEFLTYFQNEAQLEKSRLLSDRFSAERPKGSFSTLEIQRTEQGDSAMYLCASSFQWPGDGYEQYFGPGTRLTVT.

This clonotype was found many times. V and J are TRBV29-1 and TRBJ2-1; TRBD1 might be the D (5 bases). This CDR3 spans 12 amino acids. The germline CDR1 and CDR2 sequences are SQVTM and ANQGSEA. V was clipped by 1 base and J by 8 bases, with 9 bases between them. The CDR3: CSVEARVHEQFF. The CDR3 DNA reads as TGCAGCGTTGAAGCCAGGGTACATGAGCAGTTCTTC.

This clonotype occurred many times. The V call is TRBV5-5, the J call TRBJ2-3; TRBD1 aligns across 11 bases. CDR1 and CDR2 (germline): SGHKS, YYEKEE (reference sequence). This CDR3 spans 15 amino acids. The V segment lost 3 bases and the J segment 4 bases; nucleotides outside the gene matches: 4. As DNA, the CDR3 is TGTGCCAGCAGCTGGACAGGGGGCATTTCAGATACGCAGTATTTT. Translation gives CASSWTGGISDTQYF. Full variable domain (missing parts from reference TRBV5-5 and TRBJ2-3): DAGVTQSPTHLIKTRGQQVTLRCSPISGHKSVSWYQQVLGQGPQFIFQYYEKEERGRGNFPDRFSARQFPNYSSELNVNALLLGDSALYLCASSWTGGISDTQYFGPGTRLTVL.

The chain has TRBV7-3 and TRBJ2-5; no clear D. CDR1 is SGHTA, CDR2 FQGTGA, per germline. The V end lost 2 bases, the J end lost 4 bases, and 8 bases lay between the germline ends. CDR3 length: 13 residues. The CDR3 spells CASSLGVLETQYF. CDR3 nucleotide sequence: TGTGCCAGCAGCTTAGGGGTGCTAGAGACCCAGTACTTC. Based on the CDR3 plus reference TRBV7-3 and TRBJ2-5, the full variable domain is GAGVSQTPSNKVTEKGKYVELRCDPISGHTALYWYRQSLGQGPEFLIYFQGTGAADDSGLPNDRFFAVRPEGSVSTLKIQRTERGDSAVYLCASSLGVLETQYFGPGTRLLVL.

This clonotype was detected a few times. Written as DNA, the CDR3 is TGTGCCTGGAGATCGAGTAGCAATCAGCCCCAGCATTTT. It codes for CAWRSSSNQPQHF. The chain carries TRBV30 and TRBJ1-5; the D is unclear. V was clipped by 3 bases and J by 0 bases, with 6 bases between them. The germline V gene encodes CDR1 GTSNPN and CDR2 SVGIG (reference sequence). This CDR3 comprises 13 residues. The variable domain in full, completed from reference TRBV30 and TRBJ1-5, reads SQTIHQWPATLVQPVGSPLSLECTVEGTSNPNLYWYRQAAGRGLQLLFYSVGIGQISSEVPQNLSASRPQDRQFILSSKKLLLSDSGFYLCAWRSSSNQPQHFGDGTRLSIL.

J is TRBJ2-7 and V is TRBV20-1; no reliable D call. Trimming stripped 3 bases from V and 5 bases from J, with 5 bases between. CDR1 is DFQATT and CDR2 is SNEGSKA in the germline V gene (reference sequence). The CDR3 totals 10 residues. CDR3 sequence (DNA): TGCAGTGCTAGGTCGAACGAGCAGTACTTC. Translation gives CSARSNEQYF.

This clonotype was counted between two and nine times. This chain connects TRBV5-1 to TRBJ2-5; 7 nucleotides agree with TRBD1. The length of the CDR3 is 13 residues. Germline CDR1 is SGHRS and CDR2 is YFSETQ. Trimming took 3 bases from V and 10 from J; bases not matched to a gene: 9. CDR3 sequence: CASSSGQEQDQYF. The CDR3 bases are TGCGCCAGCAGCTCCGGACAGGAACAGGACCAGTACTTC. Full variable domain (rest looked up from reference TRBV5-1 and TRBJ2-5): KAGVTQTPRYLIKTRGQQVTLSCSPISGHRSVSWYQQTPGQGLQFLFEYFSETQRNKGNFPGRFSGRQFSNSRSEMNVSTLELGDSALYLCASSSGQEQDQYFGPGTRLLVL.

This chain connects TRBV7-3 to TRBJ2-3; TRBD2 aligns across 11 bases. The V gene's germline CDR1 is SGHTA and CDR2 FQGTGA. Trimming at V came to 6 bases and at J to 3 bases, leaving 26 bases not matched to a gene. The CDR3 is made up of 22 amino acids. CDR3 DNA: TGTGCCAGCAGTCCTAACTTAGTATACTATCTTGGCCTAGCGGGAGGAACAGATACGCAGTATTTT. Encoded protein: CASSPNLVYYLGLAGGTDTQYF.

The chain uses TRBV20-1 and TRBJ2-3; 8 nucleotides align to TRBD1. Trimming took 5 bases from V and 0 from J; bases not matched to a gene: 1. The CDR3 sequence is 13 residues long. Germline CDR1 DFQATT, CDR2 SNEGSKA (reference sequence). The CDR3: CSAHRGSTDTQYF. The CDR3 DNA reads as TGCAGTGCTCACAGGGGGAGCACAGATACGCAGTATTTT.

The chain carries TRBV20-1 and TRBJ2-7, with TRBD2 matching 11 bases. V shed 1 base and J 2 bases; nucleotides not matched to a gene: 4. CDR1 DFQATT and CDR2 SNEGSKA come from the germline V gene (reference sequence). There are 15 residues in the CDR3. CDR3 nucleotides: TGCAGTGCTAGAGCCGGGACTAGCGGCACCTACGAGCAGTACTTC. This codes for CSARAGTSGTYEQYF.

This clonotype was seen at least ten times. The chain has TRBV20-1 and TRBJ1-2; maybe TRBD1 (5 bases). The V and J ends lost 6 bases and 2 bases respectively, with 16 bases between them. Germline V CDR1 and CDR2: DFQATT, SNEGSKA (reference sequence). This CDR3 spans 14 amino acids. In DNA, the CDR3 is TGCAGTGCGACGCCCTTACAGGCAAACTATGGCTACACCTTC. Its protein product is CSATPLQANYGYTF.

The rearrangement links TRBV7-9 to TRBJ2-5, with D unclear. Trimming took 1 base from V and 3 from J, leaving 15 bases between them. Germline V gives CDR1 SEHNR, CDR2 FQNEAQ (reference sequence). The CDR3 runs to 16 residues. DNA of the CDR3: TGTGCCAGCAGCTTAGATGTGACTCGAAGCAAAGAGACCCAGTACTTC. This codes for CASSLDVTRSKETQYF.

The chain joins TRBV5-1 to TRBJ2-1, with D possibly TRBD2 on 5 matching bases. This CDR3 has 15 amino acids. The V gene lost 2 bases and the J gene lost 8 bases, with 17 bases spanning the gap. Per germline, CDR1 SGHRS and CDR2 YFSETQ. The CDR3 spells CASSLLGWKGDEQFF. The CDR3 DNA reads TGCGCCAGCAGCTTACTAGGGTGGAAGGGCGATGAGCAGTTCTTC.